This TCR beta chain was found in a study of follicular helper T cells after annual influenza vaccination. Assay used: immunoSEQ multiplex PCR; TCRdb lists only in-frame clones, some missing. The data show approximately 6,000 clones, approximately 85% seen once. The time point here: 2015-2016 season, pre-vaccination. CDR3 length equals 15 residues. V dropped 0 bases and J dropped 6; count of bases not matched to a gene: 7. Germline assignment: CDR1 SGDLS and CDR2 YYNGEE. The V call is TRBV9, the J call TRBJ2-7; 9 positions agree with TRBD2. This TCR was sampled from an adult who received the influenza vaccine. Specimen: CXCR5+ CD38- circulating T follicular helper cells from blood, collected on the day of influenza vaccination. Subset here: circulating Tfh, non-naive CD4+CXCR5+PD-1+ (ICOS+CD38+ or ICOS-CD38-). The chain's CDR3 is CASSVDGGRASEQYF. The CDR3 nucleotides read TGTGCCAGCAGCGTAGATGGCGGGAGGGCCAGCGAGCAGTACTTC.